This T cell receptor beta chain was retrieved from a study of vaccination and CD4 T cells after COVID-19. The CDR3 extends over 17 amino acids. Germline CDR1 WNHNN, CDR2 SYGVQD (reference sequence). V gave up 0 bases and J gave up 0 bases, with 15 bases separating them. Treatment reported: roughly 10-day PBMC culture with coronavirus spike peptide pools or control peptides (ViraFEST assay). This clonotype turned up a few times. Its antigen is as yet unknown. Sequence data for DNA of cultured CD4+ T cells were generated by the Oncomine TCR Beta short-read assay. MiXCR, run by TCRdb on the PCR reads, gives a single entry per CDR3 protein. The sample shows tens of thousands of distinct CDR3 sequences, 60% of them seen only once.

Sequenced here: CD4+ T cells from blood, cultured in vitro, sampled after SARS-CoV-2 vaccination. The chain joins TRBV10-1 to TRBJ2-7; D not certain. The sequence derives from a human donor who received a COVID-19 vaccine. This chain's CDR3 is CASSESPNSPGSYEQYF. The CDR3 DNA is TGCGCCAGCAGTGAGTCCCCGAATTCACCCGGCTCCTACGAGCAGTACTTC.